This TCR beta chain was profiled in a study of blood T cell repertoires in COVID-19. Study information: The United States, Italy and Spain supplied acute and convalescent COVID-19 samples. Sample material is recorded as cDNA or gDNA derived from T cells, B-cell-depleted T cells, or PBMCs.

Trimming cost V 4 bases and J 10 bases; bases outside gene matches: 1. There are 12 residues in the CDR3. Per germline, CDR1 MGHDK and CDR2 SYGVNS. The sample holds one count of this clone. How the authors handled the data: Cell counts per sample came from amplifying reference gene primers. Sequencing used immunoSEQ multiplex PCR; TCRdb keeps in-frame clones, though not all of them. That table supplies the V and J calls and clone size; D and trimming were determined from the DNA. The sample has fewer than 250,000 clones; about 88% are singletons. The rearrangement joins TRBV25-1 to TRBJ2-1; 10 bases fit TRBD2. The sample consisted of peripheral blood. The receptor was isolated from a woman between 35 and 50 years old who had recovered from COVID-19. The CDR3 DNA follows: TGTGCCAGCAGTGGGGGACTAGCGGAGCAGTTCTTC. Translating gives CASSGGLAEQFF.